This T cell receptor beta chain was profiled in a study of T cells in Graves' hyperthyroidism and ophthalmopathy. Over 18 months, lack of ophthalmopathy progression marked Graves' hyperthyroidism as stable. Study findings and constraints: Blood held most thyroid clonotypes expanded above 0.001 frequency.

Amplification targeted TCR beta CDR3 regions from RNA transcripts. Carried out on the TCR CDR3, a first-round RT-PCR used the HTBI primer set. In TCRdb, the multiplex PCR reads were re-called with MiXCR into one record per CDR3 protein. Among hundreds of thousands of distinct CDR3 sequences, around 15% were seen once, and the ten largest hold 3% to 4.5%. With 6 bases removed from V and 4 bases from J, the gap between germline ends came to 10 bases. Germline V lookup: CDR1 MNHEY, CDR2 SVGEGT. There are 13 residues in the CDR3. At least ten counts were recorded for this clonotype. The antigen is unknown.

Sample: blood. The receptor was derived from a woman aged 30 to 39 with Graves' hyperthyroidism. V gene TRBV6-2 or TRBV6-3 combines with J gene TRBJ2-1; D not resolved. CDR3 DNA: TGTGCCAGCAGAAGACTGGGTTACAATGAGCAGTTCTTC. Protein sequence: CASRRLGYNEQFF.